These 10 T cell receptor beta chains originate from one sample sequenced in a study of cytomegalovirus exposure and HLA in healthy donors. PCR employed 60 Vbeta and 13 Jbeta primers. Assay: immunoSEQ multiplex PCR; the TCRdb copy retains only in-frame clones and omits some. Recorded for this sample: approximately 27,000 clones. The specimen sequenced was PBMCs. The receptors were gathered from a man aged 25-45 years in good health and CMV-seronegative.

The chain recombines TRBV19 with TRBJ2-1; tentatively, D is TRBD2 (5 bases). Trimming took 7 bases from V and 9 from J, leaving 13 bases between them. Germline loops: CDR1 LNHDA, CDR2 SQIVND (reference sequence). CDR3 length equals 12 residues. The CDR3 nucleotides are TGTGCCAGTAAAGGCGGGCTGGGTGAGCAGTTCTTC. Translated, it gives CASKGGLGEQFF. The variable domain in full, with the rest retrieved from reference TRBV19 and TRBJ2-1, is DGGITQSPKYLFRKEGQNVTLSCEQNLNHDAMYWYRQDPGQGLRLIYYSQIVNDFQKGDIAEGYSVSREKKESFPLTVTSAQKNPTAFYLCASKGGLGEQFFGPGTRLTVL.

The V gene is TRBV6-4, the J gene TRBJ1-2; D gene ambiguous. The V end was cut by 0 bases, the J end by 4 bases, with 3 bases between. Germline values: CDR1 MRHNA, CDR2 SNTAGT. The CDR3 spans 12 residues. The chain's CDR3 is CASSDSSYGYTF. In nucleotides, the CDR3 is TGTGCCAGCAGTGACTCCTCCTATGGCTACACCTTC.

This rearrangement joins TRBV5-6 to TRBJ1-3; maybe TRBD1 (6 bases). The CDR3 has 15 amino acids. V lost 0 bases and J 7 bases, leaving 14 bases between the germline ends. The germline CDR1 and CDR2 sequences are SGHDT and YYEEEE. CDR3 amino acids: CASSLAWGLRNTIYF. In nucleotides, the CDR3 is TGTGCCAGCAGCTTGGCGTGGGGGCTAAGGAACACCATATATTTT.

The chain uses TRBV2 and TRBJ2-5, with TRBD1 as a possible D gene (7 bases). Trimming stripped 5 bases from V and 5 bases from J, with 12 bases between. The CDR3 covers 13 residues. Germline values: CDR1 SNHLY, CDR2 FYNNEI. CDR3 sequence (DNA): TGTGCCAGCAGTTGGGCGGGACAGGAGACCCAGTACTTC. This codes for CASSWAGQETQYF.

The rearrangement joins TRBV7-2 to TRBJ2-7; D not certain. The CDR3 runs 13 residues. Germline lookup yields CDR1 SGHTA and CDR2 FQGNSA. Between the trimmed V and J ends, which lost 5 bases and 2 bases, there was a span of 10 bases. For the CDR3, the DNA is TGTGCCAGCAGCCCCCAGGCAACCTACGAGCAGTACTTC. Protein: CASSPQATYEQYF.

This clone is deemed medium-sized (0.01 to 0.1%) by its frequency. The rearrangement links TRBV2 to TRBJ1-1, with a weak D call TRBD1 (6 bases). Trimming removed 6 bases at V and 4 bases at J, with 15 bases between. Germline V gene lookup returns CDR1 SNHLY and CDR2 FYNNEI. The CDR3 is 14 residues long. The CDR3 bases are TGTGCCAGCAGAGAACGAGGGGGGGGCACTGAAGCTTTCTTT. This sequence encodes CASRERGGGTEAFF.

This chain joins TRBV5-1 and TRBJ1-2, with D tentatively TRBD1 (6 bases). CDR1 is SGHRS, CDR2 YFSETQ, per germline. Trimming pared 5 bases from V and 4 bases from J, leaving 15 bases between. The CDR3 contains 14 residues. CDR3 amino acids: CASSPEGTSYGYTF. The CDR3 DNA reads TGCGCCAGCAGTCCCGAGGGGACAAGCTATGGCTACACCTTC. Supplemented by reference TRBV5-1 and TRBJ1-2, the full variable domain reads KAGVTQTPRYLIKTRGQQVTLSCSPISGHRSVSWYQQTPGQGLQFLFEYFSETQRNKGNFPGRFSGRQFSNSRSEMNVSTLELGDSALYLCASSPEGTSYGYTFGSGTRLTVV.

The chain links TRBV19 to TRBJ2-5; D gene unclear. Deletions cut 6 bases from V and 4 bases from J, with 6 bases between. The V gene's germline CDR1 is LNHDA and CDR2 SQIVND (reference sequence). The CDR3 contains 11 residues. CDR3 nucleotide sequence: TGTGCCAGTAGCATCAGAGAGACCCAGTACTTC. This codes for CASSIRETQYF.

The chain combines TRBV2 with TRBJ2-2; 8 nucleotides align to TRBD2. The germline CDR1 and CDR2 sequences are SNHLY and FYNNEI. Trimming cost V 6 bases and J 2 bases; bases outside gene matches: 2. CDR3 length: 14 residues. The CDR3 DNA reads TGTGCCAGCAGGCGGACTAGCAACACCGGGGAGCTGTTTTTT. It translates to CASRRTSNTGELFF. Based on the CDR3 plus reference TRBV2 and TRBJ2-2, the full variable domain is EPEVTQTPSHQVTQMGQEVILRCVPISNHLYFYWYRQILGQKVEFLVSFYNNEISEKSEIFDDQFSVERPDGSNFTLKIRSTKLEDSAMYFCASRRTSNTGELFFGEGSRLTVL.

The V gene is TRBV27, the J gene TRBJ2-1; 13 nucleotides match TRBD2. The junction had 6 bases not matched to a gene; V was cut back by 5 bases and J by 8 bases. Germline-derived CDR1 and CDR2 are MNHEY and SMNVEV (reference sequence). The CDR3 length is 15 residues. CDR3 in DNA: TGTGCCAGCAGTGCGGGACTAGCGGGATTAGATGAGCAGTTCTTC. Protein: CASSAGLAGLDEQFF.